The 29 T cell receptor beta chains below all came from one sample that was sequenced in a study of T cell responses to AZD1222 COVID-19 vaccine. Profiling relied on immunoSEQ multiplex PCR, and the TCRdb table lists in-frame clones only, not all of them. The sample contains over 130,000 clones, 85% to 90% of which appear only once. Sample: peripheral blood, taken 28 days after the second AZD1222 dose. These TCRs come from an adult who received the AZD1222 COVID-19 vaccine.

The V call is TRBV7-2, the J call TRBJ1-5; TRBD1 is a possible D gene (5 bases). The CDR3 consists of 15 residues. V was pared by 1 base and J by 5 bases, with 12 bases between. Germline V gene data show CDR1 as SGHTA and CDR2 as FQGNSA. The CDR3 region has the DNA TGTGCCAGCAGCTTAGGTGGTGGGGGTGATCAGCCCCAGCATTTT. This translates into CASSLGGGGDQPQHF.

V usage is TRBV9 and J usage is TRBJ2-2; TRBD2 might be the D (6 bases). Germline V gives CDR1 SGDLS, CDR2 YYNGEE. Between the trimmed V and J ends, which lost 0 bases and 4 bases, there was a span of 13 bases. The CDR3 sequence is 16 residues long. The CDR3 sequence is CASSVGGGFGTGELFF. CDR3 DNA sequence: TGTGCCAGCAGCGTAGGTGGGGGGTTCGGCACCGGGGAGCTGTTTTTT.

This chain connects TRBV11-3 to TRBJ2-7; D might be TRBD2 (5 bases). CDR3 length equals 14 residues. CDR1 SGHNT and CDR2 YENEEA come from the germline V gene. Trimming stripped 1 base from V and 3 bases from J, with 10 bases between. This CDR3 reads CASSLGGPRYEQYF. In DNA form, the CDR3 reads TGTGCCAGCAGCTTAGGAGGGCCACGCTACGAGCAGTACTTC.

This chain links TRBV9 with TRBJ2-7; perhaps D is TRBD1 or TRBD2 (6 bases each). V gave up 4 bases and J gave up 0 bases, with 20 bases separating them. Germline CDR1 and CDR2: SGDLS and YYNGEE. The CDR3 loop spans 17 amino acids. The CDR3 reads CASSLRGAGTDSYEQYF. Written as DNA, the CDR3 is TGTGCCAGCAGCCTCAGGGGTGCGGGGACTGACTCCTACGAGCAGTACTTC.

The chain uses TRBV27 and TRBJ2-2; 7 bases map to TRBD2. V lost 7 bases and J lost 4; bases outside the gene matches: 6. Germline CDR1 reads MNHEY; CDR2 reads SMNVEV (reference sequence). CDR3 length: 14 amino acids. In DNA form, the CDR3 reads TGTGCCAGCACCCAGCGGGGAACCACCGGGGAGCTGTTTTTT. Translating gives CASTQRGTTGELFF.

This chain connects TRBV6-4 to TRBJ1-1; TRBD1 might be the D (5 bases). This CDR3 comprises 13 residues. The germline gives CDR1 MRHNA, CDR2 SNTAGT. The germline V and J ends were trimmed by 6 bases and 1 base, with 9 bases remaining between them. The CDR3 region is CASRKTANTEAFF. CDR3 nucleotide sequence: TGTGCCAGCAGAAAGACAGCGAACACTGAAGCTTTCTTT.

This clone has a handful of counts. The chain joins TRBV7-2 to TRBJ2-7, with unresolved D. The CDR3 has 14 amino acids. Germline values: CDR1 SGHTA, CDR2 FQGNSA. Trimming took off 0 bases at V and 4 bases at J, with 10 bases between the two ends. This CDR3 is CASSLASSGYEQYF. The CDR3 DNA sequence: TGTGCCAGCAGCTTAGCTTCCTCCGGGTACGAGCAGTACTTC.

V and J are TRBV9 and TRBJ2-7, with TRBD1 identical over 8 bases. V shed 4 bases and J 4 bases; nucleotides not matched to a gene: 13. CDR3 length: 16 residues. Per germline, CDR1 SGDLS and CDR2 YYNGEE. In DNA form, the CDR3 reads TGTGCCAGCAGCCATCAGTCGGACAGGGTTTTTTACGAGCAGTACTTC. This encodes CASSHQSDRVFYEQYF.

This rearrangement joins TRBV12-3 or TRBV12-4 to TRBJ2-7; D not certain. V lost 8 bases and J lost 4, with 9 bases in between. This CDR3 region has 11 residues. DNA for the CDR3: TGTGCCAGCGGTACTTGGTACGAGCAGTACTTC. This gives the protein CASGTWYEQYF.

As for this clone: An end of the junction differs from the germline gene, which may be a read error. This CDR3 reads CANSDGQGSYNSPLHF. As DNA, the CDR3 is TGTGCCAACAGTGACGGACAGGGGAGCTATAATTCACCCCTCCACTTT. The chain couples TRBV6-1 to TRBJ1-6, with 9 bases that match TRBD1. Germline V gene sequence: CDR1 MNHNS, CDR2 SASEGT. This CDR3 is 16 amino acids long.

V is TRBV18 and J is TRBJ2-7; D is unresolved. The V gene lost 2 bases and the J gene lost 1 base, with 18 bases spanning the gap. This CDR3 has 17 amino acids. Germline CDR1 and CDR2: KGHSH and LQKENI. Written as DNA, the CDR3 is TGTGCCAGCTCACCAACGTCTCCTTATTTAGGGTCCTACGAGCAGTACTTC. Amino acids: CASSPTSPYLGSYEQYF.

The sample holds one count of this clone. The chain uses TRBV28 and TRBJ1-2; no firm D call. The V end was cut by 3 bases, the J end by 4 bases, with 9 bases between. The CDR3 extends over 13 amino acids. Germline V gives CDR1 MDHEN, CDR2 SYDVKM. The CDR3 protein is CASSLGGSYGYTF. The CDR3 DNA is TGTGCCAGCAGTTTGGGTGGGAGCTATGGCTACACCTTC.

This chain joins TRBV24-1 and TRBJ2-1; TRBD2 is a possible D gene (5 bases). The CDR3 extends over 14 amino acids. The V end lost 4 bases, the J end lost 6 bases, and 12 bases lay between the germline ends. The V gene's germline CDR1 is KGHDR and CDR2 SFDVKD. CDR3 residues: CATSDPYAGNEQFF. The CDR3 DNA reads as TGTGCCACCAGTGACCCCTATGCGGGCAATGAGCAGTTCTTC.

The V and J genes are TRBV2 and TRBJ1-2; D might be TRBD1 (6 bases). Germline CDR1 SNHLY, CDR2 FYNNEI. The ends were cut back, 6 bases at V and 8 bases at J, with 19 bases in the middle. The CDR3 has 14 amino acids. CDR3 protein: CASRQGMTGGGYTF. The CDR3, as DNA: TGTGCCAGCAGACAGGGCATGACTGGAGGGGGCTACACCTTC.

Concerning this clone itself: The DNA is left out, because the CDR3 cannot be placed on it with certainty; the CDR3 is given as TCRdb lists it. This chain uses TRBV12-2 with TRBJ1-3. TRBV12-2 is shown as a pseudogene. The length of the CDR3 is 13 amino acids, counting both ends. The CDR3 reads CASRWGLGNTIYF.

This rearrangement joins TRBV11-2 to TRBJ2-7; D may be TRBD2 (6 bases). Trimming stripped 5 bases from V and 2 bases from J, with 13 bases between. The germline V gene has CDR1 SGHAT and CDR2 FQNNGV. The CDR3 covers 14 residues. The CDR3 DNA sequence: TGTGCCAGCAGCGTACAGGAGGGAACCTACGAGCAGTACTTC. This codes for CASSVQEGTYEQYF.

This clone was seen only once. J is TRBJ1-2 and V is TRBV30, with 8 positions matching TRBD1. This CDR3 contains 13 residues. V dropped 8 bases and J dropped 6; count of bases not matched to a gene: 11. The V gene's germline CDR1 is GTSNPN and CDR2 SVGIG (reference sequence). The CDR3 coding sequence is TGTGCCCGGACAGGGAGTGACTATAATGGCTACACCTTC. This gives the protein CARTGSDYNGYTF.

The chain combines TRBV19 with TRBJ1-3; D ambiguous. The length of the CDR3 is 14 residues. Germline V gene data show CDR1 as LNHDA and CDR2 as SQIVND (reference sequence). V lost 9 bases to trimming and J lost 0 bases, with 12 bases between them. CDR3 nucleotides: TGTGCCAGCGGAGGGTCCTTCTCTGGAAACACCATATATTTT. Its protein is CASGGSFSGNTIYF.

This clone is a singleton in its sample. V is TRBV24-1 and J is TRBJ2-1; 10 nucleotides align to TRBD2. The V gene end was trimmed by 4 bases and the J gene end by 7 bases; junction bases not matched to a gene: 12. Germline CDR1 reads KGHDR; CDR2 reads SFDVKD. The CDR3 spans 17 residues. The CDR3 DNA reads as TGTGCCACCAGTGACCCGGATCTAGCGGGAGCAATTAATGAGCAGTTCTTC. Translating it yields CATSDPDLAGAINEQFF.

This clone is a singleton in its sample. The CDR3 is CASSFGTARGLQETQYF. The CDR3 region has the DNA TGCGCCAGCAGCTTTGGGACCGCCAGGGGGCTCCAAGAGACCCAGTACTTC. The rearrangement links TRBV5-1 to TRBJ2-5; 8 nucleotides match TRBD1. Germline CDR1 and CDR2: SGHRS and YFSETQ. The ends lost 2 bases at V and 1 base at J; junction bases unmatched: 10. The length of the CDR3 is 17 residues.

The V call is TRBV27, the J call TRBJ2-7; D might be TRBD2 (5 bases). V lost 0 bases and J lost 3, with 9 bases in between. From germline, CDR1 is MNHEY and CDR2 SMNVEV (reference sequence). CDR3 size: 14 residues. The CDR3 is CASSLSRVGYEQYF. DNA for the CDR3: TGTGCCAGCAGTTTATCGAGGGTCGGCTACGAGCAGTACTTC.

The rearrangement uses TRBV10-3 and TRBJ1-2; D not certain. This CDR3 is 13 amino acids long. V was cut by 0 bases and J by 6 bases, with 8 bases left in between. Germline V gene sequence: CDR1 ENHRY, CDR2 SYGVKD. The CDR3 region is CAISESTEDGYTF. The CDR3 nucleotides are TGTGCCATCAGTGAGTCGACCGAGGATGGCTACACCTTC.

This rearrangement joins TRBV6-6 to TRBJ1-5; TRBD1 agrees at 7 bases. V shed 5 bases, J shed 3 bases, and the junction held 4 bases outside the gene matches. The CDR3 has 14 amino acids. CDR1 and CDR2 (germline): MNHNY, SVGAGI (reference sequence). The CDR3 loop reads CASSDRDPNQPQHF. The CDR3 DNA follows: TGTGCCAGCAGTGACAGGGACCCCAATCAGCCCCAGCATTTT.

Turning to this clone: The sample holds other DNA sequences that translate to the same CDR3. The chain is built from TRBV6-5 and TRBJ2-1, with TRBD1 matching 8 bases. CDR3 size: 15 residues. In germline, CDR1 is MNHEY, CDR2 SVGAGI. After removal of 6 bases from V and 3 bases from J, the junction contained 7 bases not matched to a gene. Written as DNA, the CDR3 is TGTGCCAGCAGGGGAGACAGGGGACGCTACAATGAGCAGTTCTTC. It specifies CASRGDRGRYNEQFF.

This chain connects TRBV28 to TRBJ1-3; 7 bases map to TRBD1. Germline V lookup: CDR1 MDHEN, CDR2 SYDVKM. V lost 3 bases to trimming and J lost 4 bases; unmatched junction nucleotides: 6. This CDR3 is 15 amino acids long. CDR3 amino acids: CASSFDRERGNTIYF. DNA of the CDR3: TGTGCCAGCAGTTTCGACAGGGAACGCGGAAACACCATATATTTT.

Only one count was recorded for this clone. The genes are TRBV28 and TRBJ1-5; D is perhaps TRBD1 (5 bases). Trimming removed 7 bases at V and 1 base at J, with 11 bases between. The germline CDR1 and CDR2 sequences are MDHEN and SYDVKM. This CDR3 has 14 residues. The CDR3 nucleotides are TGTGCCAGCATGGGTCGGGACAGCAATCAGCCCCAGCATTTT. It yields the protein CASMGRDSNQPQHF.

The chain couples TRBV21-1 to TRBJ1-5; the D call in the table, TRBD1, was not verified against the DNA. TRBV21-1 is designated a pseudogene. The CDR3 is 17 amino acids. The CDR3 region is CASSKVVRTGCNQPQHF. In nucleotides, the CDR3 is TGTGCCAGCAGCAAAGTCGTGCGGACAGGTTGCAATCAGCCCCAGCATTTT.

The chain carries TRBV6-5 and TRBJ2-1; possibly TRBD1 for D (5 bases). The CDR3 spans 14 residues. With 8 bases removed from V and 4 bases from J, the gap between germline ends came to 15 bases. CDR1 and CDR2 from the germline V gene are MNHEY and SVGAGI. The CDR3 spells CASRLRQTYNEQFF. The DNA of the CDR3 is TGTGCCAGCCGGCTGCGACAGACGTACAATGAGCAGTTCTTC.

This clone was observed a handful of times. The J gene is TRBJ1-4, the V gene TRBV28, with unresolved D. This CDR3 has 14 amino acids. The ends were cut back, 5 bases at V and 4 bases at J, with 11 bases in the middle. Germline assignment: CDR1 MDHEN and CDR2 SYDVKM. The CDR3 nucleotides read TGTGCCAGCAGTCCCGCGGACGGTAATGAAAAACTGTTTTTT. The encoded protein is CASSPADGNEKLFF.